Shown below are 21 T cell receptor beta chains from a single sample sequenced in a study of shared clonotypes between healthy human individuals. Sequenced by immunoSEQ multiplex PCR; TCRdb stores in-frame clones only, minus some. Seen here are about 360,000 clones, 73% observed once, and the top ten hold 10%. Sequencing was performed on memory CD4+ T cells sorted from blood. This sample's subset: CD45RA-negative fraction. Source of these receptors: a man younger than 40 in good health.

The chain recombines TRBV7-7 with TRBJ2-5; D unresolved. V lost 5 bases, J lost 2 bases, and 9 bases lay in between. The CDR3 is made up of 13 amino acids. Germline CDR1 is SSHAT and CDR2 is FNYEAQ (reference sequence). CDR3 sequence: CASSLGPQETQYF. CDR3 nucleotides: TGTGCCAGCAGCCTCGGACCTCAAGAGACCCAGTACTTC. Full variable domain (remainder filled in from reference TRBV7-7 and TRBJ2-5): GAGVSQSPRYKVTKRGQDVTLRCDPISSHATLYWYQQALGQGPEFLTYFNYEAQPDKSGLPSDRFSAERPEGSISTLTIQRTEQRDSAMYRCASSLGPQETQYFGPGTRLLVL.

This clone showed up just a few times. The rearrangement joins TRBV2 to TRBJ1-5; D gene ambiguous. The germline V gene encodes CDR1 SNHLY and CDR2 FYNNEI. This CDR3 comprises 14 residues. V gave up 7 bases and J gave up 0 bases, with 10 bases separating them. The CDR3 coding sequence is TGTGCCAGCATGCGAAGTCATAGCAATCAGCCCCAGCATTTT. Its translation is CASMRSHSNQPQHF.

Worth noting for this clone: This specimen includes other DNA sequences encoding the same CDR3. The chain has TRBV5-1 and TRBJ1-4; no definite D call. V was cut by 0 bases and J by 0 bases, with 9 bases left in between. The CDR3 is 16 amino acids. Germline values: CDR1 SGHRS, CDR2 YFSETQ. The CDR3 protein is CASSLDPAATNEKLFF. The CDR3 DNA reads TGCGCCAGCAGCTTGGACCCGGCAGCAACTAATGAAAAACTGTTTTTT.

This chain uses TRBV15 with TRBJ2-7; D unclear. The CDR3 length is 16 residues. Trimming cost V 0 bases and J 2 bases, with 14 bases left between them. Germline-derived CDR1 and CDR2 are LNHNV and YYDKDF (reference sequence). CDR3 DNA: TGTGCCACCAGCAGAGATCTGTCCGGGCCGCCCTACGAGCAGTACTTC. Protein product: CATSRDLSGPPYEQYF.

The sample holds one count of this clone. V and J are TRBV9 and TRBJ2-4, with 10 bases fitting TRBD2. The CDR3 is 15 residues long. V lost 4 bases to trimming and J lost 6 bases; unmatched junction nucleotides: 7. The germline gives CDR1 SGDLS, CDR2 YYNGEE. Here the CDR3 reads CASSPLLAGVNIQYF. The DNA of the CDR3 is TGTGCCAGCAGCCCGCTGCTAGCGGGAGTAAACATTCAGTACTTC.

J is TRBJ1-1 and V is TRBV12-2; TRBD1 reflects the table's D call only, with no check against the DNA. TRBV12-2 is labeled a pseudogene. The CDR3 loop spans 15 amino acids. The CDR3 bases are TGTGCAAGTCGCTTAACCGGGACACCGGGAACTGAAGCTTTCTTT. Its translation is CASRLTGTPGTEAFF.

There are a few counts of this clone. The V gene is TRBV5-1, the J gene TRBJ2-7; D tentatively fits TRBD1 or TRBD2 (5 bases each). The germline gives CDR1 SGHRS, CDR2 YFSETQ. V was trimmed by 4 bases and J by 4 bases, leaving 18 bases between them. The CDR3 has 15 residues. The CDR3 spells CASSRGGEGAYEQYF. Written as DNA, the CDR3 is TGCGCCAGCAGCCGCGGAGGCGAAGGGGCATACGAGCAGTACTTC.

The gene calls are TRBV5-4 and TRBJ1-3; TRBD1 might be the D (6 bases). Germline CDR1 is SGHNT and CDR2 is YYREEE (reference sequence). The CDR3 loop spans 13 amino acids. Between the trimmed V and J ends, which lost 2 bases and 8 bases, there was a span of 11 bases. CDR3 coding DNA: TGTGCCAGCAGCTTAGCGGGGGCGCACACCATATATTTT. It encodes CASSLAGAHTIYF. The full variable domain, completed using reference TRBV5-4 and TRBJ1-3, is ETGVTQSPTHLIKTRGQQVTLRCSSQSGHNTVSWYQQALGQGPQFIFQYYREEENGRGNFPPRFSGLQFPNYSSELNVNALELDDSALYLCASSLAGAHTIYFGEGSWLTVV.

This sequence joins TRBV5-1 and TRBJ1-2; D perhaps matches TRBD1 (5 bases). CDR1 SGHRS and CDR2 YFSETQ come from the germline V gene. This CDR3 has 15 residues. V dropped 4 bases and J dropped 4 bases, with 17 bases sitting between them. CDR3 sequence: CASSPGGRILYGYTF. DNA of the CDR3: TGCGCCAGCAGCCCGGGGGGACGGATTCTCTATGGCTACACCTTC.

The chain employs TRBV5-1 and TRBJ2-5; tentatively, D is TRBD2 (5 bases). The CDR3 has 15 amino acids. V lost 4 bases, J lost 7 bases, and 20 bases lay in between. Germline-derived CDR1 and CDR2 are SGHRS and YFSETQ. CDR3 amino acids: CASSTGLGGLGTQYF. CDR3 DNA sequence: TGCGCCAGCAGCACTGGACTGGGCGGCTTAGGGACCCAGTACTTC. The variable domain in full, completed from reference TRBV5-1 and TRBJ2-5, reads KAGVTQTPRYLIKTRGQQVTLSCSPISGHRSVSWYQQTPGQGLQFLFEYFSETQRNKGNFPGRFSGRQFSNSRSEMNVSTLELGDSALYLCASSTGLGGLGTQYFGPGTRLLVL.

The genes are TRBV7-9 and TRBJ2-5; 12 positions agree with TRBD2. The length of the CDR3 is 17 residues. J gave up 1 base and V 5 bases, and 8 bases lay outside the gene matches. The germline gives CDR1 SEHNR, CDR2 FQNEAQ (reference sequence). Here the CDR3 reads CASSPRLAGDTQETQYF. The DNA for the CDR3 is TGTGCCAGCAGCCCCAGACTAGCGGGGGATACCCAAGAGACCCAGTACTTC. The full variable domain, rest sourced from reference TRBV7-9 and TRBJ2-5, is DTGVSQNPRHKITKRGQNVTFRCDPISEHNRLYWYRQTLGQGPEFLTYFQNEAQLEKSRLLSDRFSAERPKGSFSTLEIQRTEQGDSAMYLCASSPRLAGDTQETQYFGPGTRLLVL.

V usage is TRBV18 and J usage is TRBJ1-3, with D unresolved. V gave up 1 base and J gave up 2 bases, with 18 bases separating them. Germline V gene data show CDR1 as KGHSH and CDR2 as LQKENI. This CDR3 spans 18 amino acids. CDR3 in amino acids: CASSPLSWVSKAGNTIYF. The CDR3 DNA follows: TGTGCCAGCTCACCACTATCTTGGGTTTCCAAAGCTGGAAACACCATATATTTT.

The chain employs TRBV5-1 and TRBJ2-1; no clear D. The CDR3 loop spans 16 amino acids. Germline V gene sequence: CDR1 SGHRS, CDR2 YFSETQ. Trimming stripped 4 bases from V and 6 bases from J, with 20 bases between. DNA of the CDR3: TGCGCCAGCAGCGTCCCCACATCTGCCTTCGGCAATGAGCAGTTCTTC. Translating gives CASSVPTSAFGNEQFF.

The chain links TRBV6-4 to TRBJ2-3; tentative D call: TRBD1 (6 bases). The CDR3 consists of 15 residues. CDR1 and CDR2 from the germline V gene are MRHNA and SNTAGT. Trimming pared 3 bases from V and 2 bases from J, leaving 12 bases between. DNA of the CDR3: TGTGCCAGCAGTGATGAGGGGGACCCCACAGATACGCAGTATTTT. As protein: CASSDEGDPTDTQYF.

The rearrangement links TRBV4-1 to TRBJ1-2; D not certain. CDR3 length: 16 residues. Between the trimmed V and J ends, which lost 0 bases and 4 bases, there was a span of 15 bases. Germline V CDR1 and CDR2: MGHRA, YSYEKL. Here the CDR3 DNA reads TGCGCCAGCAGCCAAGATCCCGGGATGGTTGGCTATGGCTACACCTTC. It translates to CASSQDPGMVGYGYTF.

V is TRBV4-1 and J is TRBJ2-1, with D hard to call. Trimming took off 0 bases at V and 0 bases at J, with 12 bases between the two ends. Germline CDR1 and CDR2: MGHRA and YSYEKL. The CDR3 spans 17 residues. CDR3 sequence reads: CASSQEGSRSSYNEQFF. The CDR3 region has the DNA TGCGCCAGCAGCCAAGAAGGATCGAGGAGCTCCTACAATGAGCAGTTCTTC.

The chain uses TRBV2 and TRBJ1-4, with 7 bases that match TRBD1. Germline V CDR1 and CDR2: SNHLY, FYNNEI. The CDR3 has 16 residues. V gave up 1 base and J gave up 0 bases; unmatched junction bases: 2. CDR3: CASSEGDRSTNEKLFF. DNA of the CDR3: TGTGCCAGCAGTGAAGGGGACAGATCAACTAATGAAAAACTGTTTTTT.

The V and J genes are TRBV7-3 and TRBJ2-5; D is possibly TRBD2 (6 bases). CDR3 length: 13 residues. Trimming shortened V by 5 bases and J by 3 bases, and 10 bases separated the two germline ends. Germline loops: CDR1 SGHTA, CDR2 FQGTGA. The CDR3 DNA follows: TGTGCCAGCAGCAGGGGACTGAAAGAGACCCAGTACTTC. Its protein is CASSRGLKETQYF. The full variable domain, in which reference TRBV7-3 and TRBJ2-5 provide the parts outside the CDR3, is GAGVSQTPSNKVTEKGKYVELRCDPISGHTALYWYRQSLGQGPEFLIYFQGTGAADDSGLPNDRFFAVRPEGSVSTLKIQRTERGDSAVYLCASSRGLKETQYFGPGTRLLVL.

The V and J genes are TRBV5-1 and TRBJ1-5; D is unresolved. The CDR3 is made up of 14 amino acids. CDR1 and CDR2 from the germline V gene are SGHRS and YFSETQ. Trimming left V 5 bases short and J 2 bases short, with 11 bases between. CDR3 protein: CASSRDLGNQPQHF. The CDR3, as DNA: TGCGCCAGCAGTCGGGATCTGGGCAATCAGCCCCAGCATTTT.

This sequence joins TRBV7-2 and TRBJ2-5; weak D call: TRBD2 (6 bases). V was pared by 0 bases and J by 1 base, with 15 bases between. The CDR3 spans 17 residues. Germline-derived CDR1 and CDR2 are SGHTA and FQGNSA. CDR3 sequence reads: CASSLASSSVPQETQYF. The CDR3 bases are TGTGCCAGCAGCTTAGCTTCGTCTAGCGTGCCCCAAGAGACCCAGTACTTC.

The chain employs TRBV5-6 and TRBJ2-3, with a tentative D call TRBD2 (6 bases). Trimming removed 4 bases from V and 4 bases from J, with 13 bases in between. The CDR3 is 14 residues long. Germline CDR1 reads SGHDT; CDR2 reads YYEEEE. As DNA, the CDR3 is TGTGCCAGCAGCCGACTAGACGGGGCAGATACGCAGTATTTT. Translating gives CASSRLDGADTQYF.